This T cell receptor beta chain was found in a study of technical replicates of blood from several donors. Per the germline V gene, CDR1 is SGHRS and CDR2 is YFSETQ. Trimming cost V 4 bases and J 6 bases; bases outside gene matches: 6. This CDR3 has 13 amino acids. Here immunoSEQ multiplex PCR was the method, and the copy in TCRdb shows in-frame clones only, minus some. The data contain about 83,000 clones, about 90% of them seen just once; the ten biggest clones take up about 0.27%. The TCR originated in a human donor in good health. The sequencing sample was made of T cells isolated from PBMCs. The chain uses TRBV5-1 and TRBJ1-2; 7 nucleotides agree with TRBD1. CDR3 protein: CASSLDRVDGYTF. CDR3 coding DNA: TGCGCCAGCAGCCTTGACAGGGTGGATGGCTACACCTTC.